This T cell receptor beta chain was recorded in a study of STAT5B mutations in CD4+ large granular lymphocyte leukemia. Study-level results: Patient cell sources varied; several CD4-sorted samples entered the clonality comparison.

V lost 5 bases to trimming and J lost 1 base; unmatched junction nucleotides: 8. This CDR3 spans 18 amino acids. Germline CDR1 reads SGHTA; CDR2 reads FQGNSA. A note on this clone: The antigen is unknown.

Clones were read by immunoSEQ multiplex PCR, and TCRdb kept only the in-frame ones, dropping some. The sample lists 8,000 or so clones; 85% to 90% were seen once. The chain uses TRBV7-2 and TRBJ2-5; the match to TRBD2 covers 15 bases. The clonotype originates from a woman in her sixties or seventies with CD4+ T-cell large granular lymphocyte leukemia. Sequencing used PBMCs. For the CDR3, the DNA is TGTGCCAGCAGCCCCCGAGGACTAGCGGGGGGGGTCCAAGAGACCCAGTACTTC. The encoded protein is CASSPRGLAGGVQETQYF.